Below, 5 T cell receptor beta chains from the same sample are listed, as sequenced in a study of blood T cell repertoires in COVID-19. Repertoires were generated with immunoSEQ multiplex PCR, while TCRdb's copy carries only in-frame clones and drops some. Among about 400,000 clones, roughly 88% were seen once, and the ten largest hold over 2%. The sequenced sample was PBMCs or T cells enriched from blood (not recorded which). These receptor sequences come from a woman in her 40s with acute COVID-19.

This clone was observed once. V gene TRBV4-1 combines with J gene TRBJ2-7, with D possibly matching TRBD2 (6 bases). Germline-derived CDR1 and CDR2 are MGHRA and YSYEKL. This CDR3 is built from 14 residues. The V and J ends lost 4 bases and 5 bases respectively, with 15 bases between them. The DNA for the CDR3 is TGCGCCAGCAGCCGCGGGACCGATCTCGACGAGCAGTACTTC. Its protein is CASSRGTDLDEQYF.

The chain is built from TRBV7-2 and TRBJ2-1; 8 bases fit TRBD2. This CDR3 spans 15 amino acids. V trimming: 2 bases; J trimming: 7 bases; junction bases outside the gene matches: 7. Germline assignment: CDR1 SGHTA and CDR2 FQGNSA. CDR3 loop: CASSLSSSGGNEQFF. CDR3 coding DNA: TGTGCCAGCAGCTTATCATCCAGCGGGGGAAATGAGCAGTTCTTC. The variable domain in full, with the rest retrieved from reference TRBV7-2 and TRBJ2-1, is GAGVSQSPSNKVTEKGKDVELRCDPISGHTALYWYRQSLGQGLEFLIYFQGNSAPDKSGLPSDRFSAERTGGSVSTLTIQRTQQEDSAVYLCASSLSSSGGNEQFFGPGTRLTVL.

This clone has just a few counts. This sequence joins TRBV5-4 and TRBJ2-1; 15 bases are a match to TRBD2. Germline assignment: CDR1 SGHNT and CDR2 YYREEE (reference sequence). After removal of 2 bases from V and 1 base from J, the junction contained 1 base not matched to a gene. The CDR3 is made up of 17 amino acids. The CDR3 nucleotides read TGTGCCAGCAGCTTAGGACTAGCGGGGGGGTCCTACAATGAGCAGTTCTTC. Protein sequence: CASSLGLAGGSYNEQFF.

The chain combines TRBV4-1 with TRBJ1-2, with D possibly TRBD1 on 5 matching bases. The CDR3 runs to 14 residues. V was shortened by 2 bases and J by 7 bases, with 14 bases between the two germline ends. The germline V gene encodes CDR1 MGHRA and CDR2 YSYEKL. The CDR3 DNA follows: TGCGCCAGCAGCCAATCGAAGGGGATCTCTGGCTACACCTTC. Its translation is CASSQSKGISGYTF.

Points on this clone: Other DNA sequences of this sample code for an identical CDR3. The V call is TRBV18, the J call TRBJ1-4; 9 bases fit TRBD1. V was clipped by 3 bases and J by 8 bases; unmatched bases: 1. This CDR3 is built from 13 residues. Germline V CDR1 and CDR2: KGHSH, LQKENI. The CDR3 sequence is CASSPGQGEKLFF. DNA of the CDR3: TGTGCCAGCTCACCGGGACAGGGAGAAAAACTGTTTTTT.